Listed below are T cell receptor beta chains from one sample, sequenced in a study of immune cell composition in non-small cell lung cancer. Measured with immunoSEQ multiplex PCR; TCRdb has only the in-frame clones, and not every one. Here the sample spans some 360 clones, 65% to 80% being singletons. Sequenced: non-adjacent lung tissue. These receptors were taken from a human donor with non-small cell lung cancer. The CDR3 runs from the conserved cysteine through the conserved F or W.

CASSQREGIFNEQFF TRBV7-9 15 TRBJ2-1
CASSFAGLSNEQFF TRBV19 14 TRBJ2-1
CASSPPGQFHYGYTF TRBV25-1 15 TRBJ1-2
CASSQAPGLAYEQYF TRBV14 15 TRBJ2-7
CASSYTTGTNEKLFF TRBV6-5 15 TRBJ1-4
CASSQDRGSSYEQYF TRBV4-3 15 TRBJ2-7
CASSSLAGDLDEQFF TRBV5-1 15 TRBJ2-1
CASSFQGGGANVLTF TRBV7-2 15 TRBJ2-6
CSATSGGALAQYF TRBV29-1 13 TRBJ2-3
CASSSRVAGRETQYF TRBV7-2 15 TRBJ2-5
CASSLKTGVGYTF TRBV27 13 TRBJ1-2
CASRPTAPTYEQYF TRBV28 14 TRBJ2-7
CATSSVPTRYNEQFF TRBV25-1 15 TRBJ2-1
CASTAMTGRAEAFF TRBV2 14 TRBJ1-1
CAIQDSANEQFF TRBV19 12 TRBJ2-1
CASSLGNVVREQFF TRBV7-2 14 TRBJ2-1
CASGGEVGNEQFF TRBV9 13 TRBJ2-1
CAWRSLAVTYEQYF TRBV30 14 TRBJ2-7
CASSRQPQGETQYF TRBV6-1 14 TRBJ2-5
CASSDLYSNEQFF TRBV6-1 13 TRBJ2-1
CASSLGGTGTGSHEQYF TRBV28 17 TRBJ2-7
CASSPPFNYGYTF TRBV7-2 13 TRBJ1-2
CASSQGGQGYTEAFF TRBV4-3 15 TRBJ1-1
CASFQGWNTEAFF TRBV7-2 13 TRBJ1-1
CASSFRGQGDYEQYF TRBV7-6 15 TRBJ2-7
CASSTDNQETQYF TRBV25-1 13 TRBJ2-5
CASSPNSDRGSYNSPLHF TRBV5-6 18 TRBJ1-6
CASRTTGDEQYF TRBV19 12 TRBJ2-7
CASSLAGTGESPLHF TRBV5-1 15 TRBJ1-6
CASSLAWRNNEQFF TRBV7-6 14 TRBJ2-1
CASSGTGGSVYQPQHF TRBV28 16 TRBJ1-5
CASNPERAGAGTEAFF TRBV5-1 16 TRBJ1-1
CASSLPSSYNEQFF TRBV5-6 14 TRBJ2-1
CSGLRSTEAFF TRBV29-1 11 TRBJ1-1
CASSLVQEWETQYF TRBV5-1 14 TRBJ2-5
CASSLPGHPNTEAFF TRBV11-3 15 TRBJ1-1
CASSHRVTGFYGYTF TRBV4-1 15 TRBJ1-2
CSVQPDTYETQYF TRBV29-1 13 TRBJ2-5
CASSIGWGDQPQHF TRBV19 14 TRBJ1-5
CAWSVGGPETQYF TRBV30 13 TRBJ2-5
CASSFDKTYGYTF TRBV5-1 13 TRBJ1-2
CASSRRRLAFHEQYF TRBV27 15 TRBJ2-7
CASSERSGNTEAFF TRBV6-1 14 TRBJ1-1
CASRNPQGAGYGYTF TRBV28 15 TRBJ1-2
CSVVAGGPYEQYF TRBV29-1 13 TRBJ2-7
CASSLLAGDTDTQYF TRBV7-2 15 TRBJ2-3
CASSEGQGWGAYEQYF TRBV5-6 16 TRBJ2-7
CASRYTGRLAYEQYF TRBV6-6 15 TRBJ2-7
CASSFKELSYEQYF TRBV28 14 TRBJ2-7
CSVEDRSGGRTEQYF TRBV29-1 15 TRBJ2-7
CASTSMGRDTNTEAFF TRBV7-6 16 TRBJ1-1
CASRGSGTGGYEQYF TRBV7-9 15 TRBJ2-7
CASSPTSGRGDTQYF TRBV11-1 15 TRBJ2-3
CASSIERGAGEQYF TRBV6-5 14 TRBJ2-7
CASSIVGRVGGYTF TRBV19 14 TRBJ1-2
CASLRKGQGENTEAFF TRBV19 16 TRBJ1-1
CASSSTGEENTF TRBV5-5 12 TRBJ1-2
CASSLGQGAREQYF TRBV5-4 14 TRBJ2-7
CASSQGAGVYEQYF TRBV4-2 14 TRBJ2-7
CASSSQSNQPQHF TRBV18 13 TRBJ1-5